This section outlines one T cell receptor beta chain sequence together with its context. Its antigen is currently unknown. The data are from a study of cytomegalovirus exposure and HLA in healthy donors. Regarding the study as a whole: The study reported that TCR beta sequences accurately predicted HLA-A and HLA-B alleles in most subjects.

Researchers ran the PCR with 60 Vbeta and 13 Jbeta primers. Sequencing was performed with immunoSEQ multiplex PCR; in TCRdb, only in-frame clones are kept and a portion is missing. The profile shows about 120,000 clones, under 85% of them singletons. Between the trimmed V and J ends, which lost 1 base and 7 bases, there was a span of 8 bases. The CDR3 is 13 amino acids. The V gene's germline CDR1 is SEHNR and CDR2 FQNEAQ (reference sequence). The chain is built from TRBV7-9 and TRBJ1-3; no reliable D call. Sample: PBMCs. This clonotype originated in a young man in good health and CMV-seropositive. The CDR3 bases are TGTGCCAGCAGCTTAGATGCGGGGAACACCATATATTTT. Protein sequence: CASSLDAGNTIYF.